One and the same sample provided the 8 T cell receptor beta chains below, sequenced in a study of blood T cell repertoires in COVID-19. Measured with immunoSEQ multiplex PCR; TCRdb has only the in-frame clones, and not every one. The table has 23,000 or so clones, around 86% seen once. The sequenced material came from peripheral blood. The receptors derive from a human donor with active COVID-19. The donor label of this sample is uncertain.

V gene TRBV11-2 combines with J gene TRBJ1-2; 7 positions agree with TRBD1. V shed 5 bases, J shed 6 bases, and the junction held 9 bases outside the gene matches. Germline V CDR1 and CDR2: SGHAT, FQNNGV. There are 14 residues in the CDR3. CDR3: CASSARQGLDGYTF. DNA of the CDR3: TGTGCCAGCAGCGCCCGACAGGGTTTGGATGGCTACACCTTC.

This clone occurred once. The chain joins TRBV10-2 to TRBJ2-7; 9 bases match TRBD1. The CDR3 spans 15 residues. Losses at the gene ends were 3 bases for V and 3 bases for J; bases not matched to a gene: 6. The germline CDR1 and CDR2 sequences are WSHSY and SAAADI. The CDR3 reads CASSDRDRAFYEQYF. CDR3 DNA: TGCGCCAGCAGTGACCGGGACAGGGCCTTCTACGAGCAGTACTTC.

This clone was observed once. This CDR3 is CASSYRTGRETQYF. CDR3 sequence (DNA): TGTGCCAGCAGTTACAGGACAGGGAGGGAGACCCAGTACTTC. The rearrangement links TRBV6-2 or TRBV6-3 to TRBJ2-5; 8 bases are a match to TRBD1. Losses at the gene ends were 2 bases for V and 5 bases for J; bases not matched to a gene: 4. Germline values: CDR1 MNHEY, CDR2 SVGEGT. The CDR3 totals 14 residues.

This chain connects TRBV2 to TRBJ2-1, with D hard to call. The CDR3 contains 10 residues. CDR1 and CDR2 (germline): SNHLY, FYNNEI. The V end lost 4 bases, the J end lost 15 bases, and 10 bases lay between the germline ends. The CDR3 sequence: CASSVERPFF. The CDR3 region has the DNA TGTGCCAGCAGTGTCGAGCGACCGTTCTTC.

The chain joins TRBV19 to TRBJ2-6; 10 nucleotides match TRBD1. The V gene's germline CDR1 is LNHDA and CDR2 SQIVND (reference sequence). The CDR3 sequence is 18 residues long. V was pared by 4 bases and J by 1 base, with 7 bases of the junction left unmatched. The CDR3 DNA sequence: TGTGCCAGTAGTACCTCGACAGGGGGCGAGTCTGGGGCCAACGTCCTGACTTTC. This encodes CASSTSTGGESGANVLTF.

The chain couples TRBV6-5 to TRBJ1-1, with 8 bases aligning to TRBD1. With V trimmed by 7 bases and J by 0 bases, 4 bases remained unmatched. CDR3 length equals 14 residues. Germline V CDR1 and CDR2: MNHEY, SVGAGI. This chain's CDR3 is CASIDRGLNTEAFF. The DNA of the CDR3 is TGTGCCAGCATAGACAGGGGTCTGAACACTGAAGCTTTCTTT.

The chain recombines TRBV7-9 with TRBJ2-7, with 8 bases lining up with TRBD2. This CDR3 has 14 residues. Losses at the gene ends were 5 bases for V and 7 bases for J; bases not matched to a gene: 10. The germline V gene encodes CDR1 SEHNR and CDR2 FQNEAQ (reference sequence). The CDR3 here is CASSPGGPMEEQYF. DNA of the CDR3: TGTGCCAGCAGCCCGGGGGGGCCTATGGAAGAGCAGTACTTC.

Judged by abundance, this clone is medium-sized. One junction end disagrees with the germline gene, perhaps due to a read error. The CDR3: CASSQDRVGTKLF. The CDR3 bases are TGCGCCAGCAGCCAAGATCGGGTTGGGACTAAACTCTTC. This chain connects TRBV4-1 to TRBJ1-2, with D tentatively TRBD1 (5 bases). The CDR3 covers 13 residues. CDR1 and CDR2 from the germline V gene are MGHRA and YSYEKL.